Each of the 13 T cell receptor beta chains below was sequenced from the same sample in a study of cytomegalovirus exposure and HLA in healthy donors. PCR was performed using 60 Vbeta and 13 Jbeta primers. This table comes from immunoSEQ multiplex PCR, and its TCRdb copy is limited to in-frame clones, with some not included. The sample features approximately 120,000 clones, with roughly 0.94% in its top ten. The sample was PBMCs. The source is a man aged 18-30 years in good health and CMV-seronegative.

The V gene is TRBV10-1, the J gene TRBJ1-1; 9 nucleotides line up with TRBD1. Germline V gene sequence: CDR1 WNHNN, CDR2 SYGVQD (reference sequence). The CDR3 is made up of 18 amino acids. V was pared by 6 bases and J by 4 bases, with 18 bases of the junction left unmatched. CDR3 loop: CASRVKNRGPARITEAFF. CDR3 bases: TGCGCCAGCAGAGTCAAGAACAGGGGGCCAGCCAGAATCACTGAAGCTTTCTTT.

The V gene is TRBV27, the J gene TRBJ1-2; D might be TRBD1 (6 bases). CDR1 is MNHEY and CDR2 is SMNVEV in the germline V gene (reference sequence). The CDR3 covers 13 residues. Trimming removed 2 bases from V and 6 bases from J, with 10 bases in between. The CDR3, as DNA: TGTGCCAGCAGTTTACCGGGGGGCCATGGCTACACCTTC. Protein sequence: CASSLPGGHGYTF.

This chain uses TRBV5-6 with TRBJ1-1; 8 bases agree with TRBD1. Germline CDR1 and CDR2: SGHDT and YYEEEE. The junction had 2 bases not matched to a gene; V was cut back by 4 bases and J by 3 bases. The CDR3 totals 13 residues. The CDR3 sequence is CASSQDRDTEAFF. CDR3 in DNA: TGTGCCAGCAGCCAGGACAGGGACACTGAAGCTTTCTTT.

The chain is built from TRBV4-1 and TRBJ2-7; 7 bases fit TRBD2. Germline-derived CDR1 and CDR2 are MGHRA and YSYEKL. The length of the CDR3 is 15 residues. Trimming cost V 1 base and J 1 base; bases outside gene matches: 4. The CDR3 DNA reads TGCGCCAGCAGCCAAGTTGGGGGGGGGTCCTACGAGCAGTACTTC. Amino acids: CASSQVGGGSYEQYF.

The rearrangement joins TRBV28 to TRBJ2-2; TRBD1 is a possible D gene (6 bases). Germline V gives CDR1 MDHEN, CDR2 SYDVKM. V lost 7 bases and J 2 bases, leaving 14 bases between the germline ends. This CDR3 is built from 15 residues. The CDR3 nucleotides are TGTGCCAGCACCCTTGGGGGCAGCAACACCGGGGAGCTGTTTTTT. This gives the protein CASTLGGSNTGELFF.

This chain links TRBV5-6 with TRBJ2-3; no clear D. CDR3 size: 11 residues. Germline-derived CDR1 and CDR2 are SGHDT and YYEEEE. The germline V and J ends were trimmed by 4 bases and 6 bases, with 6 bases remaining between them. The chain's CDR3 is CASSVSDTQYF. CDR3 sequence (DNA): TGTGCCAGCAGCGTGTCGGATACGCAGTATTTT.

The chain has TRBV15 and TRBJ2-7; 13 positions match TRBD2. Germline assignment: CDR1 LNHNV and CDR2 YYDKDF (reference sequence). The CDR3 has 14 amino acids. After removal of 4 bases from V and 7 bases from J, the junction contained 4 bases not matched to a gene. CDR3 sequence (DNA): TGTGCCACCAGCACGGGACTAGCGGGATGGGAGCAGTACTTC. This translates into CATSTGLAGWEQYF.

The rearrangement joins TRBV30 to TRBJ1-1; D possibly corresponds to TRBD1 (5 bases). V lost 1 base, J lost 5 bases, and 20 bases lay in between. Germline CDR1 is GTSNPN and CDR2 is SVGIG (reference sequence). The CDR3 sequence is 16 residues long. The CDR3 nucleotides are TGTGCCTGGAGTGGACAGAAAATCGGGCCTAGGACTGAAGCTTTCTTT. Protein: CAWSGQKIGPRTEAFF.

The chain recombines TRBV19 with TRBJ1-1; D is ambiguous. The CDR3 totals 13 residues. CDR1 and CDR2 (germline): LNHDA, SQIVND (reference sequence). The ends were cut back, 8 bases at V and 2 bases at J, with 12 bases in the middle. CDR3 nucleotide sequence: TGTGCCAGTCAAACCACATTAAACACTGAAGCTTTCTTT. Its protein product is CASQTTLNTEAFF.

This chain links TRBV6-5 with TRBJ1-1, with TRBD1 identical over 9 bases. Germline trimming cut 4 bases from V and 8 bases from J; bases unmatched to any gene: 5. The CDR3 is made up of 13 amino acids. Germline-derived CDR1 and CDR2 are MNHEY and SVGAGI. This CDR3 is CASSSGTGSEAFF. The CDR3 nucleotides read TGTGCCAGCAGTTCCGGGACAGGGAGCGAAGCTTTCTTT.

The gene calls are TRBV27 and TRBJ2-2, with 9 bases identical to TRBD2. Germline-derived CDR1 and CDR2 are MNHEY and SMNVEV (reference sequence). V lost 5 bases, J lost 5 bases, and 18 bases stayed unmatched. CDR3 length equals 19 residues. CDR3 in DNA: TGTGCCAGCAGTAAATATTTGGGAGATGGGACTAGCCTGACCGGGGAGCTGTTTTTT. This encodes CASSKYLGDGTSLTGELFF.

The chain employs TRBV7-2 and TRBJ1-3, with D possibly TRBD1 on 5 matching bases. The CDR3 is made up of 15 amino acids. Germline CDR1 reads SGHTA; CDR2 reads FQGNSA. Between the trimmed V and J ends, which lost 5 bases and 4 bases, there was a span of 15 bases. The DNA for the CDR3 is TGTGCCAGCAGCCCGAGGAGGGGAGTGGGAAACACCATATATTTT. Encoded protein: CASSPRRGVGNTIYF.

This rearrangement joins TRBV5-4 to TRBJ1-1, with 10 positions matching TRBD1. V gave up 4 bases and J gave up 5 bases; unmatched junction bases: 8. CDR1 is SGHNT and CDR2 is YYREEE in the germline V gene (reference sequence). The CDR3 is 15 residues long. The CDR3: CASSPSGQGYTEAFF. The CDR3 bases are TGTGCCAGCAGCCCCTCGGGACAGGGGTATACTGAAGCTTTCTTT.